There are many counts of the clone carrying this T cell receptor beta chain. No antigen is known for it. This record comes from a study of T cell responses to AZD1222 COVID-19 vaccine. Points from the study as a whole: Repertoires in all cases were sampled only once the peak T cell response had passed. Epitopes outside B.1.351 and B.1.1.7 mutated regions reportedly drew nearly half of spike TCRs.

V lost 6 bases to trimming and J lost 9 bases; unmatched junction nucleotides: 7. The CDR3 is 14 residues long. Germline CDR1 reads MNHEY; CDR2 reads SVGAGI. Using immunoSEQ multiplex PCR, the repertoire was profiled, and TCRdb retains in-frame clones only, with some absent. The sample records fewer than 150,000 clones, approximately 90% being singletons. J is TRBJ1-6 and V is TRBV6-5; 8 positions match TRBD1. Sequences were derived from peripheral blood, sampled 28 days after the second AZD1222 dose. The TCR comes from an adult who received the AZD1222 COVID-19 vaccine. CDR3 sequence reads: CASRYRGIGSPLHF. DNA for the CDR3: TGTGCCAGCAGGTACAGGGGGATAGGTTCACCCCTCCACTTT.